Below are 22 T cell receptor beta chains sequenced from a single sample in a study of T-cell reconstitution after alpha-beta-depleted transplantation in children. Unique molecular identifiers featured in how the TCRbeta library was prepared. TCRdb analysed the PCR reads with MiXCR anew, one entry per CDR3 protein. This table has approximately 520,000 distinct CDR3 sequences, about an eighth appearing once. This specimen consisted of PBMCs, mostly from graft donor cells, obtained 180 days after TCRalphabeta/CD19-depleted stem cell transplant. These receptor sequences come from a female patient aged 2-15 years who had a stem cell transplant for aplastic anemia, so the T cells may come from the graft donor.

The chain uses TRBV10-3 and TRBJ2-2; D is uncertain. Trimming removed 10 bases from V and 6 bases from J, with 6 bases in between. Germline lookup yields CDR1 ENHRY and CDR2 SYGVKD. CDR3 length: 10 residues. In DNA form, the CDR3 reads TGTGCCACCGGGTCCGGGGAGCTGTTTTTT. As protein: CATGSGELFF.

The chain couples TRBV28 to TRBJ1-5; the match to TRBD1 covers 8 bases. Germline values: CDR1 MDHEN, CDR2 SYDVKM. Unmatched junction bases numbered 9, after V lost 7 bases and J lost 7 bases. The CDR3 length is 14 residues. The CDR3, as DNA: TGTGCCAGCACCATCAGGGGGCATAGGCAGCCCCAGCATTTT. Amino acids: CASTIRGHRQPQHF.

The rearrangement uses TRBV10-1 and TRBJ2-3; 9 bases are a match to TRBD2. The J segment lost 0 bases and the V segment lost 6 bases, leaving 7 bases of the junction unmatched. From germline, CDR1 is WNHNN and CDR2 SYGVQD (reference sequence). The CDR3 has 16 residues. CDR3 amino acids: CASSRGTSRSTDTQYF. CDR3 coding DNA: TGCGCCAGCAGCCGAGGGACTAGCAGAAGCACAGATACGCAGTATTTT.

The chain couples TRBV7-2 to TRBJ2-1, with 8 bases lining up with TRBD2. The germline V gene encodes CDR1 SGHTA and CDR2 FQGNSA. Losses at the gene ends were 4 bases for V and 7 bases for J; bases not matched to a gene: 6. This CDR3 is 14 amino acids long. DNA for the CDR3: TGTGCCAGCAGCTCCCAGCGGGAGTATAATGAGCAGTTCTTC. Translating gives CASSSQREYNEQFF.

The chain employs TRBV28 and TRBJ1-2; 8 bases map to TRBD1. There are 14 residues in the CDR3. Germline V gene data show CDR1 as MDHEN and CDR2 as SYDVKM. J was trimmed by 5 bases and V by 7 bases; bases with no gene match: 9. The CDR3 DNA is TGTGCCAGCACCCTATACAGGGGGGGTTATGGCTACACCTTC. It encodes CASTLYRGGYGYTF.

In this sample, this clonotype turned up a few times. This chain uses TRBV5-6 with TRBJ1-4; 10 bases map to TRBD1. V lost 4 bases and J lost 8; bases outside the gene matches: 5. Germline V lookup: CDR1 SGHDT, CDR2 YYEEEE. This CDR3 has 14 amino acids. Here the CDR3 DNA reads TGTGCCAGCAGCGACAGGGGGCTCGGGGAAAAACTGTTTTTT. Translation: CASSDRGLGEKLFF.

CDR3 in amino acids: CASSPGVSYEQYV. DNA for the CDR3: TGTGCCAGCTCACCAGGGGTCTCCTACGAGCAGTACGTC. The chain has TRBV18 and TRBJ2-7; D not resolved. This CDR3 comprises 13 residues. The germline V and J ends were trimmed by 2 bases and 0 bases, with 5 bases remaining between them. The V gene's germline CDR1 is KGHSH and CDR2 LQKENI.

This clonotype was observed a few times. The chain is built from TRBV28 and TRBJ2-7; the D gene is possibly TRBD2 (6 bases). The CDR3 is 17 residues long. Trimming removed 5 bases at V and 1 base at J, with 21 bases between. Germline V gene data show CDR1 as MDHEN and CDR2 as SYDVKM. This CDR3 is CASSPTALGGFSYEQYF. The CDR3 DNA reads as TGTGCCAGCAGTCCAACAGCCCTGGGGGGTTTTTCCTACGAGCAGTACTTC. Variable domain in full (rest from reference TRBV28 and TRBJ2-7): DVKVTQSSRYLVKRTGEKVFLECVQDMDHENMFWYRQDPGLGLRLIYFSYDVKMKEKGDIPEGYSVSREKKERFSLILESASTNQTSMYLCASSPTALGGFSYEQYFGPGTRLTVT.

This clonotype has more than one count but fewer than ten. The rearrangement links TRBV20-1 to TRBJ2-1; D is possibly TRBD2 (6 bases). The CDR3 consists of 15 residues. With 1 base removed from V and 4 bases from J, the gap between germline ends came to 14 bases. Germline V gene sequence: CDR1 DFQATT, CDR2 SNEGSKA (reference sequence). The CDR3 spells CSARAGTGTYNEQFF. CDR3 nucleotide sequence: TGCAGTGCTAGAGCCGGGACTGGCACATACAATGAGCAGTTCTTC.

The CDR3: CASSQDEGSGGNTIYF. The CDR3 region has the DNA TGCGCCAGCAGCCAAGATGAGGGGTCGGGTGGAAACACCATATATTTT. The chain uses TRBV4-3 and TRBJ1-3, with D possibly being TRBD1 (5 bases). CDR3 length: 16 residues. The V gene's germline CDR1 is LGHNA and CDR2 YSLEER. V was clipped by 0 bases and J by 3 bases, with 12 bases between them.

The gene calls are TRBV7-2 and TRBJ2-7; 9 bases align to TRBD1. The CDR3 consists of 16 residues. Trimming took 8 bases from V and 0 from J; bases not matched to a gene: 11. From germline, CDR1 is SGHTA and CDR2 FQGNSA. CDR3 amino acids: CASAIMRTGDSYEQYV. The CDR3 nucleotides read TGTGCCAGCGCAATTATGAGGACAGGGGACTCCTACGAGCAGTACGTC.

A few counts support this clonotype. The chain links TRBV12-3 or TRBV12-4 to TRBJ1-1; D might be TRBD1 (6 bases). The germline V and J ends were trimmed by 3 bases and 1 base, with 9 bases remaining between them. There are 14 residues in the CDR3. The CDR3 here is CASSFQGGNTEAFF. The CDR3 DNA is TGTGCCAGCAGTTTTCAAGGGGGGAACACTGAAGCTTTCTTT.

The chain combines TRBV20-1 with TRBJ1-1; D gene ambiguous. The V gene lost 3 bases and the J gene lost 3 bases, with 26 bases spanning the gap. The CDR3 totals 18 residues. CDR1 and CDR2 (germline): DFQATT, SNEGSKA (reference sequence). The CDR3 coding sequence is TGCAGTGCTAGCCCTCTGGACGCAGGCCCAATTCCAGACACTGAAGCTTTCTTT. Protein product: CSASPLDAGPIPDTEAFF.

In its sample, this clonotype was seen a few times. The chain's CDR3 is CASRFGLGRHHEQYV. DNA of the CDR3: TGTGCCAGCAGGTTTGGGCTGGGTCGGCACCACGAGCAGTACGTC. This rearrangement joins TRBV6-2 or TRBV6-3 to TRBJ2-7, with D unclear. The V and J ends lost 6 bases and 5 bases respectively, with 20 bases between them. Germline loops: CDR1 MNHEY, CDR2 SVGEGT. The CDR3 length is 15 residues.

This clonotype was seen only a few times. The gene calls are TRBV28 and TRBJ2-3; TRBD1 might be the D (5 bases). Per germline, CDR1 MDHEN and CDR2 SYDVKM. Trimming took 4 bases from V and 3 from J, leaving 11 bases between them. The CDR3 totals 14 residues. The CDR3 DNA follows: TGTGCCAGCAGTTGGTACAGGAAAACAGATACGCAGTATTTT. It yields the protein CASSWYRKTDTQYF.

This clonotype has ten or more counts. The CDR3, as DNA: TGTGCCAGCAGCCAAGTTCACATTCAGTACTTC. This gives the protein CASSQVHIQYF. This chain connects TRBV14 to TRBJ2-4; unclear D gene. Germline V gene sequence: CDR1 SGHDN, CDR2 FVKESK. This CDR3 spans 11 amino acids. V was shortened by 1 base and J by 8 bases, with 3 bases between the two germline ends.

This clonotype was detected a few times. The genes are TRBV7-2 and TRBJ1-5, with D tentatively TRBD1 (5 bases). The length of the CDR3 is 14 residues. Trimming shortened V by 1 base and J by 5 bases, and 9 bases separated the two germline ends. Germline V lookup: CDR1 SGHTA, CDR2 FQGNSA. For the CDR3, the DNA is TGTGCCAGCAGCTTAGTAGGGGCCGATCAGCCCCAGCATTTT. Translated, it gives CASSLVGADQPQHF.

The chain employs TRBV6-2 or TRBV6-3 and TRBJ2-1; 10 bases agree with TRBD1. Germline V lookup: CDR1 MNHEY, CDR2 SVGEGT. V shed 5 bases and J 8 bases; nucleotides not matched to a gene: 12. The CDR3 runs to 16 residues. Written as DNA, the CDR3 is TGTGCCAGCAGTCGCTCCCGGGACAGGGGCTTCGATGAGCAGTTCTTC. Residues: CASSRSRDRGFDEQFF.

This clonotype was found many times. The rearrangement links TRBV7-3 to TRBJ1-2; no firm D call. V was clipped by 7 bases and J by 4 bases, with 10 bases between them. Germline V gives CDR1 SGHTA, CDR2 FQGTGA. This CDR3 contains 12 residues. The DNA for the CDR3 is TGTGCCAGCAACGGGTACTCCTATGGCTACACCTTC. The encoded protein is CASNGYSYGYTF.

The chain combines TRBV7-9 with TRBJ2-1; no clear D gene. The CDR3 loop spans 12 amino acids. Germline loops: CDR1 SEHNR, CDR2 FQNEAQ (reference sequence). V dropped 4 bases and J dropped 9 bases, with 10 bases sitting between them. CDR3 residues: CASSYNLGEQFF. The DNA of the CDR3 is TGTGCCAGCAGCTATAATTTAGGTGAGCAGTTCTTC.

The genes are TRBV19 and TRBJ2-7; D not certain. Deletions cut 5 bases from V and 6 bases from J, with 14 bases between. The CDR3 contains 13 residues. CDR1 and CDR2 (germline): LNHDA, SQIVND (reference sequence). In DNA form, the CDR3 reads TGTGCCAGTAGTGTTTTAGGCGGCAGCGAGCAGTACTTC. Amino acid sequence: CASSVLGGSEQYF.

Many counts were recorded for this clonotype. The V call is TRBV12-3 or TRBV12-4, the J call TRBJ1-4; 7 bases are a match to TRBD1. This CDR3 has 14 residues. Trimming at V came to 5 bases and at J to 7 bases, leaving 7 bases not matched to a gene. The CDR3: CASSTRQGVEKLFF. DNA of the CDR3: TGTGCCAGCAGTACCAGACAGGGTGTTGAAAAACTGTTTTTT.